The 23 T cell receptor beta chains given below trace back to one sample, sequenced in a study of blood T cells in healthy people across ages. Next came a second PCR, run for roughly 6 to 11 cycles, which used a sample-barcoded 5' primer along with a J-beta primer mix. In TCRdb, the 5' RACE reads were re-called with MiXCR into one record per CDR3 protein. The sample has around 1.5 million distinct CDR3 sequences, about 43% seen once. The sequenced sample consisted of blood. These receptors came from a woman between 18 and 29 years old in good health.

This clonotype was seen a few times. The chain recombines TRBV5-1 with TRBJ2-6, with D perhaps TRBD1 (6 bases). The ends were cut back, 6 bases at V and 0 bases at J, with 7 bases in the middle. In germline, CDR1 is SGHRS, CDR2 YFSETQ. The CDR3 runs to 14 residues. CDR3 DNA: TGCGCCAGCACAGGGGTCTCTGGGGCCAACGTCCTGACTTTC. The encoded protein is CASTGVSGANVLTF.

The J gene is TRBJ1-1, the V gene TRBV11-1; D uncertain. CDR3 length: 14 amino acids. Trimming took 8 bases from V and 4 from J, leaving 17 bases between them. Per the germline V gene, CDR1 is SGHAT and CDR2 is FQDESV (reference sequence). The CDR3: CASSREGRSTEAFF. CDR3 DNA: TGTGCCAGCTCAAGAGAGGGCCGGAGCACTGAAGCTTTCTTT.

V is TRBV9 and J is TRBJ2-1; 8 bases fit TRBD2. Germline V CDR1 and CDR2: SGDLS, YYNGEE. The V segment lost 4 bases and the J segment 2 bases; nucleotides outside the gene matches: 8. The CDR3 spans 16 residues. The CDR3 DNA is TGTGCCAGCAGCAAAGGGACTAGTTTCCCCTACAATGAGCAGTTCTTC. Translation: CASSKGTSFPYNEQFF.

The J gene is TRBJ1-1, the V gene TRBV18; the match to TRBD1 covers 9 bases. Germline values: CDR1 KGHSH, CDR2 LQKENI. V dropped 0 bases and J dropped 5; count of bases not matched to a gene: 13. The CDR3 sequence is 18 residues long. The CDR3 sequence is CASSPPGTGIRGGTEAFF. CDR3 nucleotide sequence: TGTGCCAGCTCACCACCGGGGACAGGGATACGTGGGGGGACTGAAGCTTTCTTT.

The rearrangement joins TRBV6-5 to TRBJ2-2; possible D gene TRBD1, 5 bases. Trimming stripped 7 bases from V and 6 bases from J, with 18 bases between. The CDR3 length is 15 residues. Germline loops: CDR1 MNHEY, CDR2 SVGAGI. The DNA of the CDR3 is TGTGCCAGCATTGATCAGGGCAAGGGCGCCGGGGAGCTGTTTTTT. Amino acids: CASIDQGKGAGELFF.

This clonotype was seen a few times. The chain recombines TRBV10-3 with TRBJ2-7; D is ambiguous. Germline CDR1 ENHRY, CDR2 SYGVKD. V was clipped by 8 bases and J by 6 bases, with 11 bases between them. The CDR3 is 11 residues long. The CDR3 here is CAIRGGVEQYF. In DNA form, the CDR3 reads TGTGCCATCCGTGGCGGCGTCGAGCAGTACTTC.

This clonotype has just one count. Mismatch with germline at one junction end may stem from a read error. The chain uses TRBV29-1 and TRBJ2-7; possible D gene TRBD2, 5 bases. The CDR3 covers 14 residues. CDR1 is SQVTM and CDR2 is ANQGSEA in the germline V gene. As DNA, the CDR3 is TGCAGCGTTGAGATCCGGGATTTTGTGAACGAGCAGTACTTT. This gives the protein CSVEIRDFVNEQYF.

The genes are TRBV21-1 and TRBJ2-1. TRBV21-1 is listed as a pseudogene. This CDR3 spans 13 amino acids. The CDR3 sequence is CASRTSPYYEQFF. CDR3 bases: TGTGCCAGCAGGACTAGCCCCTATTATGAGCAGTTCTTC.

The CDR3 region is CATSEAGTGSASEQFF. DNA of the CDR3: TGTGCCACCAGTGAAGCCGGGACAGGGTCTGCAAGTGAGCAGTTCTTC. V and J are TRBV24-1 and TRBJ2-1; 9 nucleotides line up with TRBD1. CDR1 is KGHDR and CDR2 is SFDVKD in the germline V gene. There are 16 residues in the CDR3. J was trimmed by 9 bases and V by 4 bases; bases with no gene match: 12.

This clonotype was seen a handful of times. V and J are TRBV4-2 and TRBJ2-1; 7 bases are shared with TRBD2. Germline V gives CDR1 LGHNA, CDR2 YNFKEQ. V was pared by 2 bases and J by 5 bases, with 9 bases of the junction left unmatched. The CDR3 spans 16 residues. CDR3 sequence reads: CASSQTLAVPHNEQFF. CDR3 nucleotide sequence: TGTGCCAGCAGCCAAACCCTAGCGGTGCCCCACAATGAGCAGTTCTTC.

V usage is TRBV20-1 and J usage is TRBJ2-1; no clear D. V was clipped by 0 bases and J by 9 bases, with 9 bases between them. This CDR3 contains 12 residues. CDR1 is DFQATT, CDR2 SNEGSKA, per germline (reference sequence). The CDR3 DNA reads as TGCAGTGCTAGAGATCTATCAGTTGAGCAGTTCTTC. This sequence encodes CSARDLSVEQFF.

Turning to this clonotype: Its ends do not fully match the called genes, so a read error is possible. The chain uses TRBV7-6 and TRBJ2-7, with a weak D call TRBD2 (5 bases). The closer fit of TRBJ2-5 to the DNA end suggests the J call may be wrong. The CDR3 runs to 14 residues. The germline CDR1 and CDR2 sequences are SGHVS and FNYEAQ. The CDR3 sequence is CASSVALIQETQYF. The CDR3, as DNA: TGTGCCAGCAGCGTAGCGCTCATTCAAGAGACCCAGTACTTC.

This chain joins TRBV20-1 and TRBJ2-6; no clear D gene. The ends were cut back, 4 bases at V and 0 bases at J, with 16 bases in the middle. Germline assignment: CDR1 DFQATT and CDR2 SNEGSKA (reference sequence). The CDR3 sequence is 17 residues long. Here the CDR3 reads CSATNPRPSSGANVLTF. The CDR3 DNA follows: TGCAGTGCTACCAATCCGAGACCGAGCTCTGGGGCCAACGTCCTGACTTTC.

The chain links TRBV4-1 to TRBJ2-4; D not resolved. Germline loops: CDR1 MGHRA, CDR2 YSYEKL. The V and J ends lost 1 base and 4 bases respectively, with 11 bases between them. This CDR3 has 15 residues. As DNA, the CDR3 is TGCGCCAGCAGCCAAGGAGCCCCCAGAAAAAACATTCAGTACTTC. As protein: CASSQGAPRKNIQYF.

This clonotype was seen a handful of times. The chain is built from TRBV6-6 and TRBJ2-4; the match to TRBD2 covers 9 bases. V lost 2 bases to trimming and J lost 9 bases; unmatched junction nucleotides: 5. This CDR3 region has 14 residues. Germline assignment: CDR1 MNHNY and CDR2 SVGAGI (reference sequence). CDR3 residues: CASSYGREGGIQYF. The CDR3, as DNA: TGTGCCAGCAGTTACGGGCGGGAGGGGGGCATTCAGTACTTC.

This clonotype was observed a few times. V usage is TRBV7-9 and J usage is TRBJ1-6; 7 nucleotides match TRBD1. With 7 bases clipped from V and 4 bases from J, the junction kept 4 bases outside the gene matches. Germline CDR1 reads SEHNR; CDR2 reads FQNEAQ (reference sequence). This CDR3 has 14 amino acids. CDR3: CASTRDRYNSPLHF. In nucleotides, the CDR3 is TGTGCCAGCACTCGGGACAGATATAATTCACCCCTCCACTTT.

The V and J genes are TRBV2 and TRBJ2-1; TRBD2 is a possible D gene (7 bases). Trimming shortened V by 8 bases and J by 6 bases, and 23 bases separated the two germline ends. Germline lookup yields CDR1 SNHLY and CDR2 FYNNEI. This CDR3 has 16 amino acids. The CDR3 nucleotides read TGTGCCAGCGGGGGGGCTAGCGGATTCCAGGGCAATGAGCAGTTCTTC. Translating gives CASGGASGFQGNEQFF.

The chain joins TRBV2 to TRBJ2-5, with D perhaps TRBD2 (5 bases). Trimming pared 4 bases from V and 11 bases from J, leaving 17 bases between. CDR1 is SNHLY and CDR2 is FYNNEI in the germline V gene. The CDR3 extends over 13 amino acids. DNA of the CDR3: TGTGCCAGCAGTGTTCTAGAGGGCGATGAGCAGTACTTC. The encoded protein is CASSVLEGDEQYF.

This clonotype has a handful of counts. The chain recombines TRBV20-1 with TRBJ1-4; TRBD1 is a possible D gene (6 bases). CDR3 length equals 18 residues. Germline V gene data show CDR1 as DFQATT and CDR2 as SNEGSKA (reference sequence). Deletions cut 1 base from V and 7 bases from J, with 25 bases between. CDR3 loop: CSARVSRGKVGGPEKLFF. In DNA form, the CDR3 reads TGCAGTGCTAGAGTTTCCCGGGGGAAGGTCGGGGGGCCTGAAAAACTGTTTTTT.

The rearrangement joins TRBV2 to TRBJ1-2; 7 bases line up with TRBD1. This CDR3 region has 11 residues. Per germline, CDR1 SNHLY and CDR2 FYNNEI. V shed 7 bases, J shed 8 bases, and the junction held 4 bases outside the gene matches. CDR3 region: CASIDRVGYTF. CDR3 nucleotides: TGTGCCAGCATCGACAGGGTCGGCTACACCTTC.

The genes are TRBV13 and TRBJ2-7, with D possibly being TRBD1 (6 bases). Between the trimmed V and J ends, which lost 7 bases and 7 bases, there was a span of 23 bases. CDR3 length: 15 amino acids. CDR1 is PRHDT and CDR2 is FYEKMQ in the germline V gene (reference sequence). The CDR3 reads CASTDLQGSYNEQYF. CDR3 sequence (DNA): TGTGCCAGCACCGACCTACAGGGTTCCTACAATGAGCAGTACTTC.

The rearrangement uses TRBV6-1 and TRBJ2-1; 13 bases fit TRBD2. CDR1 is MNHNS, CDR2 SASEGT, per germline. The CDR3 spans 14 residues. J was trimmed by 2 bases and V by 10 bases; bases with no gene match: 2. CDR3 nucleotide sequence: TGTGCCATCGGACTAGCGGGAGCCTACAATGAGCAGTTCTTC. Translating it yields CAIGLAGAYNEQFF.

The chain uses TRBV7-2 and TRBJ2-3; 10 bases fit TRBD1. V lost 1 base, J lost 2 bases, and 9 bases stayed unmatched. Germline CDR1 is SGHTA and CDR2 is FQGNSA. The CDR3 spans 18 residues. The CDR3 reads CASSLDGDRGRYTDTQYF. CDR3 nucleotide sequence: TGTGCCAGCAGCTTAGACGGGGACAGGGGCCGATACACAGATACGCAGTATTTT.